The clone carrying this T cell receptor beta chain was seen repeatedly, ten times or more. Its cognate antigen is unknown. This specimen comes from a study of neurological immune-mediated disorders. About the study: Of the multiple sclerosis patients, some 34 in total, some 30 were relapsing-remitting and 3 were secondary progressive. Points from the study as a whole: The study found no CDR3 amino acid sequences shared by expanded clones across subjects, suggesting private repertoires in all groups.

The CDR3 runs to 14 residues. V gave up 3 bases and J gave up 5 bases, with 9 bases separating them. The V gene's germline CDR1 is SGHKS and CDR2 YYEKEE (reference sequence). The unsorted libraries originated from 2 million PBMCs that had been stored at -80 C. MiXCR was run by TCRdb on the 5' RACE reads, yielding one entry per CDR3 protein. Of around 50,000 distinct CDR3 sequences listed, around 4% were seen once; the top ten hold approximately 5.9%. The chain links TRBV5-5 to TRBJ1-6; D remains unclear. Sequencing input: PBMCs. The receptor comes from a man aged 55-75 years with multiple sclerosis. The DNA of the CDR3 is TGTGCCAGCAGCTCGGTCGACGATAATTCACCCCTCCACTTT. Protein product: CASSSVDDNSPLHF.